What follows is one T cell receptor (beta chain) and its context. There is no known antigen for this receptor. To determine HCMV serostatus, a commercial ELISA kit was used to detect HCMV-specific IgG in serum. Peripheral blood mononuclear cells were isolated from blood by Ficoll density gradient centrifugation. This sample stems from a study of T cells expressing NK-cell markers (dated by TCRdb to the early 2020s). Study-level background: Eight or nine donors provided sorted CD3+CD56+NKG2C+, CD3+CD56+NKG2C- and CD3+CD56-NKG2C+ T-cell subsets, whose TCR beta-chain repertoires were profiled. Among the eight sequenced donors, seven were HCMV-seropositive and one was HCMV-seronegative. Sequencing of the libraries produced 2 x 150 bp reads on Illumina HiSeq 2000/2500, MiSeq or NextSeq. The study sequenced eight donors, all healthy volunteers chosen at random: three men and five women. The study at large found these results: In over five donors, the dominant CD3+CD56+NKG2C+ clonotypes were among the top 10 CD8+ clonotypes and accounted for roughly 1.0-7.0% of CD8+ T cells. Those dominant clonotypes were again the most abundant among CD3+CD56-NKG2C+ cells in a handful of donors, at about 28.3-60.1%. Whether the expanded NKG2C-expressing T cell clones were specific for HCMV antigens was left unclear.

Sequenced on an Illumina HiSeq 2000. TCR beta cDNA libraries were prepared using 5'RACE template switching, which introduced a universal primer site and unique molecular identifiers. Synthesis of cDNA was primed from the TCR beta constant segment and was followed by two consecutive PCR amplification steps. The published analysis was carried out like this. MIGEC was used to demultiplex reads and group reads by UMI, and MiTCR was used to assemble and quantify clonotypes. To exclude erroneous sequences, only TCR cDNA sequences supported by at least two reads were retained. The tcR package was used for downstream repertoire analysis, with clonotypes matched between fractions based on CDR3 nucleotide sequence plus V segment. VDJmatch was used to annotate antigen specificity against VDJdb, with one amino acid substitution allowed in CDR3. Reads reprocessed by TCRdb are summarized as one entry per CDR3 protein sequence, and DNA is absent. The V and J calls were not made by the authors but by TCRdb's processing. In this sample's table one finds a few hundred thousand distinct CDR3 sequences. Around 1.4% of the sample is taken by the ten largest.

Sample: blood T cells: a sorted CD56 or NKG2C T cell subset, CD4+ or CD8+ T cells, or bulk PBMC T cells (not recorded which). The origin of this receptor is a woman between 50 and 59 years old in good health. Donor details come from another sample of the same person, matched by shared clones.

The CDR3 reads as follows: CAISESIYEQYF. The rearranged segments are TRBV10-3 and TRBJ2-7. Inclusive of the bounding cysteine and phenylalanine, the CDR3 is 12 residues long. No DNA is listed. From a lookup of the germline V gene, CDR1 and CDR2 are ENHRY and SYGVKD.